Listed here are 32 T cell receptor beta chains from one sample, sequenced in a study of T cell responses to AZD1222 COVID-19 vaccine. TCRdb keeps only in-frame clones here, not all; method: immunoSEQ multiplex PCR. The sample lists approximately 120,000 clones; around 89% were seen once. The sequencing here drew on peripheral blood, taken 28 days after the second AZD1222 dose. These TCRs come from an adult who received the AZD1222 COVID-19 vaccine.

The genes are TRBV30 and TRBJ1-3; TRBD1 is a possible D gene (6 bases). Germline V gene lookup returns CDR1 GTSNPN and CDR2 SVGIG (reference sequence). The CDR3 totals 13 residues. V was pared by 4 bases and J by 4 bases, with 11 bases between. In DNA, the CDR3 is TGTGCCTGGACTACAGGGTCCGGAAACACCATATATTTT. Translation gives CAWTTGSGNTIYF.

This clone was counted a single time. The chain combines TRBV19 with TRBJ1-1, with 12 bases aligning to TRBD1. V shed 6 bases, J shed 4 bases, and the junction held 12 bases outside the gene matches. The germline V gene encodes CDR1 LNHDA and CDR2 SQIVND (reference sequence). The CDR3 length is 17 residues. CDR3: CASRGTGTGGLGTEAFF. Here the CDR3 DNA reads TGTGCCAGTAGGGGGACCGGGACAGGGGGCTTGGGCACTGAAGCTTTCTTT.

The chain couples TRBV5-6 to TRBJ2-1, with D hard to call. V was cut by 0 bases and J by 1 base, with 11 bases left in between. The germline gives CDR1 SGHDT, CDR2 YYEEEE. The CDR3 spans 16 residues. The CDR3, as DNA: TGTGCCAGCAGCTTGGTGGCAACGTTATCCTACAATGAGCAGTTCTTC. Translated, it gives CASSLVATLSYNEQFF.

This clone was picked up one time. The J gene is TRBJ2-1, the V gene TRBV4-3; possible D gene TRBD1, 5 bases. V lost 1 base and J lost 1, with 8 bases in between. The CDR3 has 15 residues. The V gene's germline CDR1 is LGHNA and CDR2 YSLEER. The CDR3 reads CASSQGQSSYNEQFF. CDR3 bases: TGCGCCAGCAGCCAAGGACAGAGTTCCTACAATGAGCAGTTCTTC.

The gene calls are TRBV4-1 and TRBJ2-3; D gene unclear. The germline V gene encodes CDR1 MGHRA and CDR2 YSYEKL. Trimming left V 2 bases short and J 2 bases short, with 11 bases between. This CDR3 is 15 amino acids long. The CDR3 region is CASSQNPSYTDTQYF. The CDR3 bases are TGCGCCAGCAGCCAAAATCCATCTTACACAGATACGCAGTATTTT.

The chain's CDR3 is CATSGSGRVRDEQFF. DNA for the CDR3: TGTGCCACCAGTGGTTCCGGACGGGTCCGGGATGAGCAGTTCTTC. The rearrangement joins TRBV24-1 to TRBJ2-1; D is uncertain. CDR3 length: 15 residues. Per germline, CDR1 KGHDR and CDR2 SFDVKD. V lost 5 bases to trimming and J lost 8 bases, with 18 bases between them.

J is TRBJ1-3 and V is TRBV5-1; D not certain. Trimming took off 2 bases at V and 0 bases at J, with 6 bases between the two ends. The CDR3 has 14 amino acids. CDR1 is SGHRS and CDR2 is YFSETQ in the germline V gene. This CDR3 is CASSLQSSGNTIYF. CDR3 nucleotides: TGCGCCAGCAGCTTACAGAGCTCTGGAAACACCATATATTTT.

This chain joins TRBV5-5 and TRBJ1-4; no definite D call. Per the germline V gene, CDR1 is SGHKS and CDR2 is YYEKEE (reference sequence). The V end was cut by 0 bases, the J end by 1 base, with 19 bases between. The CDR3 extends over 19 amino acids. CDR3 sequence (DNA): TGTGCCAGCAGCTTGGGGTTCGGACGGGAGGAGGTAACTAATGAAAAACTGTTTTTT. Translation: CASSLGFGREEVTNEKLFF. The complete variable domain, with remaining parts taken from reference TRBV5-5 and TRBJ1-4, reads DAGVTQSPTHLIKTRGQQVTLRCSPISGHKSVSWYQQVLGQGPQFIFQYYEKEERGRGNFPDRFSARQFPNYSSELNVNALLLGDSALYLCASSLGFGREEVTNEKLFFGSGTQLSVL.

This clone was seen a handful of times. The chain is built from TRBV12-3 or TRBV12-4 and TRBJ1-5; TRBD1 agrees at 9 bases. The junction had 1 base not matched to a gene; V was cut back by 6 bases and J by 4 bases. The CDR3 contains 13 residues. The CDR3 region has the DNA TGTGCCAGCAGGGGGACAGGGAATCAGCCCCAGCATTTT. Translation gives CASRGTGNQPQHF.

The gene calls are TRBV11-3 and TRBJ2-2; TRBD1 matches 9 bases. Germline V gene data show CDR1 as SGHNT and CDR2 as YENEEA. V was pared by 4 bases and J by 5 bases, with 5 bases of the junction left unmatched. There are 15 residues in the CDR3. The CDR3 region has the DNA TGTGCCAGCAGCTCCGGGACAGGGTTTACCGGGGAGCTGTTTTTT. It is translated as CASSSGTGFTGELFF. Based on the CDR3 plus reference TRBV11-3 and TRBJ2-2, the full variable domain is EAGVVQSPRYKIIEKKQPVAFWCNPISGHNTLYWYLQNLGQGPELLIRYENEEAVDDSQLPKDRFSAERLKGVDSTLKIQPAELGDSAVYLCASSSGTGFTGELFFGEGSRLTVL.

The chain couples TRBV6-6 to TRBJ1-1; D remains ambiguous. Per the germline V gene, CDR1 is MNHNY and CDR2 is SVGAGI (reference sequence). V dropped 6 bases and J dropped 3 bases, with 8 bases sitting between them. This CDR3 comprises 12 residues. The CDR3 DNA reads TGTGCCAGCAGGGACTGGGACACTGAAGCTTTCTTT. Protein product: CASRDWDTEAFF.

This chain connects TRBV15 to TRBJ1-3; no clear D. The CDR3 consists of 16 residues. V gave up 0 bases and J gave up 0 bases, with 9 bases separating them. In germline, CDR1 is LNHNV, CDR2 YYDKDF (reference sequence). The CDR3 loop reads CATSRDPLRSGNTIYF. The CDR3 region has the DNA TGTGCCACCAGCAGAGACCCTCTCCGCTCTGGAAACACCATATATTTT.

The rearrangement links TRBV7-2 to TRBJ1-2, with a tentative D call TRBD1 (5 bases). The CDR3 extends over 15 amino acids. The V end lost 5 bases, the J end lost 7 bases, and 20 bases lay between the germline ends. Germline CDR1 SGHTA, CDR2 FQGNSA. The chain's CDR3 is CASSLGSNGQGGYTF. CDR3 DNA: TGTGCCAGCAGCCTTGGGTCGAACGGCCAGGGTGGCTACACCTTC.

J is TRBJ1-3 and V is TRBV10-3; D unresolved. The CDR3 contains 13 residues. V lost 6 bases and J 0 bases, leaving 6 bases between the germline ends. Germline V gives CDR1 ENHRY, CDR2 SYGVKD. Written as DNA, the CDR3 is TGTGCCATCAGGAGCTACTCTGGAAACACCATATATTTT. This gives the protein CAIRSYSGNTIYF.

The DNA of the CDR3 is TGTGCCAGCAGTTACTCGAGCGGGACTCACTATGGCTACACCTTC. Its protein product is CASSYSSGTHYGYTF. The rearrangement links TRBV6-5 to TRBJ1-2, with a weak D call TRBD1 (5 bases). This CDR3 is 15 amino acids long. Germline V lookup: CDR1 MNHEY, CDR2 SVGAGI. V lost 0 bases and J lost 3, with 11 bases in between.

This rearrangement joins TRBV11-2 to TRBJ1-1; no clear D gene. Per the germline V gene, CDR1 is SGHAT and CDR2 is FQNNGV. This CDR3 comprises 13 residues. Trimming took off 6 bases at V and 0 bases at J, with 8 bases between the two ends. The CDR3 protein is CASSSGVNTEAFF. In DNA, the CDR3 is TGTGCCAGCAGTTCCGGGGTGAACACTGAAGCTTTCTTT.

The chain joins TRBV29-1 to TRBJ2-5; D is tentatively TRBD1 or TRBD2 (6 bases each). The CDR3 covers 13 residues. The germline V and J ends were trimmed by 1 base and 3 bases, with 9 bases remaining between them. Looked up from germline, CDR1 is SQVTM and CDR2 is ANQGSEA. CDR3 DNA sequence: TGCAGCGTTGAAGGGGGGGCCAAAGAGACCCAGTACTTC. The encoded protein is CSVEGGAKETQYF.

The V gene is TRBV7-8, the J gene TRBJ1-1; D unclear. Between the trimmed V and J ends, which lost 1 base and 1 base, there was a span of 7 bases. This CDR3 region has 14 residues. From germline, CDR1 is SGHVS and CDR2 FQNEAQ. In nucleotides, the CDR3 is TGTGCCAGCAGCTTAGACGGGTCGAACACTGAAGCTTTCTTT. Its protein product is CASSLDGSNTEAFF.

The V and J genes are TRBV29-1 and TRBJ1-4, with 9 positions matching TRBD1. The CDR3 sequence is 12 residues long. Germline-derived CDR1 and CDR2 are SQVTM and ANQGSEA. With V trimmed by 6 bases and J by 5 bases, 1 base remained unmatched. The CDR3 DNA follows: TGCAGCGTGGGACAGGGAAATGAAAAACTGTTTTTT. It translates to CSVGQGNEKLFF.

The chain is built from TRBV6-5 and TRBJ2-7, with D possibly matching TRBD2 (6 bases). This CDR3 has 15 residues. V was cut by 0 bases and J by 2 bases, with 11 bases left in between. CDR1 is MNHEY and CDR2 is SVGAGI in the germline V gene. CDR3 sequence: CASSYSTSRTYEQYF. The CDR3, as DNA: TGTGCCAGCAGTTACTCCACTAGCAGAACCTACGAGCAGTACTTC.

The CDR3 region is CASSIGAGTDTQYF. For the CDR3, the DNA is TGTGCCAGTAGTATTGGGGCAGGCACAGATACGCAGTATTTT. The rearrangement links TRBV19 to TRBJ2-3; D may be TRBD1 (5 bases). V lost 3 bases and J 1 base, leaving 8 bases between the germline ends. This CDR3 has 14 amino acids. From germline, CDR1 is LNHDA and CDR2 SQIVND (reference sequence).

Remarks on this clone: The sample contains more than one DNA sequence encoding this CDR3. This sequence joins TRBV6-5 and TRBJ2-5; no reliable D call. V lost 6 bases and J 1 base, leaving 12 bases between the germline ends. The CDR3 spans 14 residues. Germline V gives CDR1 MNHEY, CDR2 SVGAGI. The CDR3 protein is CASSSVGSQETQYF. DNA for the CDR3: TGTGCCAGCAGCTCTGTGGGCAGCCAAGAGACCCAGTACTTC.

The chain combines TRBV10-2 with TRBJ2-1; 10 positions match TRBD2. Germline assignment: CDR1 WSHSY and CDR2 SAAADI. The CDR3 spans 14 residues. The trim removed 4 bases at V and 7 bases at J, leaving 4 bases unmatched. This CDR3 is CASSVAGGINEQFF. The CDR3 DNA reads TGCGCCAGCAGTGTAGCGGGAGGAATAAATGAGCAGTTCTTC.

V and J are TRBV6-5 and TRBJ1-4; D unclear. The CDR3 has 14 amino acids. Germline V gives CDR1 MNHEY, CDR2 SVGAGI. V was trimmed by 2 bases and J by 8 bases, leaving 12 bases between them. CDR3 sequence reads: CASSYRALGEKLFF. The CDR3 DNA reads as TGTGCCAGCAGTTACCGGGCCTTGGGCGAAAAACTGTTTTTT.

The J gene is TRBJ1-1, the V gene TRBV5-1; no definite D call. This CDR3 region has 14 residues. The V end was cut by 0 bases, the J end by 3 bases, with 9 bases between. Germline CDR1 is SGHRS and CDR2 is YFSETQ. The DNA of the CDR3 is TGCGCCAGCAGCTTGGGGGGATTGTACACTGAAGCTTTCTTT. Amino acids: CASSLGGLYTEAFF. Full variable domain (remainder filled in from reference TRBV5-1 and TRBJ1-1): KAGVTQTPRYLIKTRGQQVTLSCSPISGHRSVSWYQQTPGQGLQFLFEYFSETQRNKGNFPGRFSGRQFSNSRSEMNVSTLELGDSALYLCASSLGGLYTEAFFGQGTRLTVV.

This sequence joins TRBV19 and TRBJ1-1; TRBD1 might be the D (5 bases). CDR3 size: 13 residues. CDR1 is LNHDA and CDR2 is SQIVND in the germline V gene (reference sequence). Trimming took 10 bases from V and 0 from J, leaving 12 bases between them. The chain's CDR3 is CATTQVMNTEAFF. CDR3 DNA sequence: TGTGCCACCACACAGGTGATGAACACTGAAGCTTTCTTT.

The rearrangement links TRBV6-5 to TRBJ1-1, with 7 bases that match TRBD1. V shed 7 bases, J shed 1 base, and the junction held 6 bases outside the gene matches. CDR3 size: 14 residues. The V gene's germline CDR1 is MNHEY and CDR2 SVGAGI. The CDR3 sequence: CASTIGGANTEAFF. CDR3 sequence (DNA): TGTGCCAGCACTATAGGGGGCGCGAACACTGAAGCTTTCTTT.

This clone appeared a single time. This chain joins TRBV21-1 and TRBJ1-2; the tabulated D call, TRBD1, remains unverified against the DNA. TRBV21-1 is recorded as a pseudogene. The CDR3 consists of 15 residues. CDR3 loop: CASSKARQINYGYTF. The CDR3 DNA sequence: TGTGCCAGCAGCAAAGCAAGACAGATCAACTATGGCTACACCTTC.

This clone was picked up one time. The chain couples TRBV6-2 or TRBV6-3 to TRBJ2-1; D is perhaps TRBD2 (5 bases). CDR3 size: 18 residues. CDR1 and CDR2 (germline): MNHEY, SVGEGT. V was clipped by 0 bases and J by 1 base, with 16 bases between them. The CDR3 is CASSYSLELAASYNEQFF. DNA of the CDR3: TGTGCCAGCAGTTACTCTCTCGAGCTAGCCGCGTCCTACAATGAGCAGTTCTTC.

The rearrangement links TRBV3-1 (or the pseudogene TRBV3-2) to TRBJ1-2; D is unresolved. The CDR3 covers 14 residues. Trimming took 0 bases from V and 4 from J, leaving 9 bases between them. CDR1 LGHDT and CDR2 YNNKEL come from the germline V gene (reference sequence). CDR3 DNA sequence: TGTGCCAGCAGCCAAGATCCCAGGAGCTATGGCTACACCTTC. This codes for CASSQDPRSYGYTF.

The V and J genes are TRBV7-9 and TRBJ1-1; D remains ambiguous. This CDR3 is built from 13 residues. Germline V CDR1 and CDR2: SEHNR, FQNEAQ (reference sequence). V was cut by 1 base and J by 5 bases, with 8 bases left in between. CDR3 loop: CASSLEGSTEAFF. CDR3 bases: TGTGCCAGCAGCTTAGAAGGAAGTACTGAAGCTTTCTTT.

The chain is built from TRBV9 and TRBJ1-3; D remains ambiguous. Germline values: CDR1 SGDLS, CDR2 YYNGEE. This CDR3 region has 14 residues. Trimming stripped 0 bases from V and 0 bases from J, with 4 bases between. The CDR3, as DNA: TGTGCCAGCAGCGTAGACCTCTCTGGAAACACCATATATTTT. Its protein product is CASSVDLSGNTIYF.